Following are 22 T cell receptor beta chains from one sample sequenced in a study of blood T cell repertoires in COVID-19. The data were produced by immunoSEQ multiplex PCR, yet TCRdb's version contains in-frame clones alone and is incomplete. This table has 70,000 to 95,000 clones, roughly 90% appearing once. Sequencing was performed on peripheral blood. The source is a man aged 70-80 years with active or convalescent COVID-19.

This rearrangement joins TRBV10-3 to TRBJ1-2; 10 bases match TRBD1. The V segment lost 3 bases and the J segment 4 bases; nucleotides outside the gene matches: 5. This CDR3 has 15 residues. Per the germline V gene, CDR1 is ENHRY and CDR2 is SYGVKD. This CDR3 is CAISEGTGAIYGYTF. DNA for the CDR3: TGTGCCATCAGTGAAGGGACAGGGGCAATCTATGGCTACACCTTC.

This chain connects TRBV7-3 to TRBJ2-2; D may be TRBD1 (5 bases). There are 13 residues in the CDR3. CDR1 is SGHTA, CDR2 FQGTGA, per germline. The V and J ends lost 4 bases and 8 bases respectively, with 11 bases between them. The CDR3 loop reads CASSSQGRGELFF. CDR3 bases: TGTGCCAGCAGCTCCCAGGGTCGGGGGGAGCTGTTTTTT.

J is TRBJ2-7 and V is TRBV5-1, with 8 positions matching TRBD1. Germline-derived CDR1 and CDR2 are SGHRS and YFSETQ. CDR3 length equals 13 residues. Trimming removed 6 bases from V and 6 bases from J; junction bases left unmatched: 8. The CDR3 DNA reads as TGCGCCAGCAACTCCAGGGGGCAAGGCGAGCAGTACTTC. It specifies CASNSRGQGEQYF.

The chain joins TRBV2 to TRBJ2-3, with 7 nucleotides matching TRBD2. Trimming at V came to 7 bases and at J to 2 bases, leaving 6 bases not matched to a gene. The CDR3 sequence is 14 residues long. Germline V gives CDR1 SNHLY, CDR2 FYNNEI. CDR3 in DNA: TGTGCCAGCACCAACGGGGGGATCACAGATACGCAGTATTTT. Translating it yields CASTNGGITDTQYF.

The J gene is TRBJ1-1, the V gene TRBV2; D gene unclear. The CDR3 consists of 14 residues. Germline V gene data show CDR1 as SNHLY and CDR2 as FYNNEI. The V gene lost 6 bases and the J gene lost 1 base, with 12 bases spanning the gap. As DNA, the CDR3 is TGTGCCAGCAGCAACGGACTTACGAACACTGAAGCTTTCTTT. Amino acids: CASSNGLTNTEAFF.

V and J are TRBV29-1 and TRBJ1-2; D gene unclear. The CDR3 runs 12 residues. V was shortened by 3 bases and J by 4 bases, with 9 bases between the two germline ends. The V gene's germline CDR1 is SQVTM and CDR2 ANQGSEA. CDR3 sequence (DNA): TGCAGCGTTGATAAGCTCGGCTATGGCTACACCTTC. Its translation is CSVDKLGYGYTF. Based on the CDR3 plus reference TRBV29-1 and TRBJ1-2, the full variable domain is SAVISQKPSRDICQRGTSLTIQCQVDSQVTMMFWYRQQPGQSLTLIATANQGSEATYESGFVIDKFPISRPNLTFSTLTVSNMSPEDSSIYLCSVDKLGYGYTFGSGTRLTVV.

The CDR3 bases are TGTGCCAGCTCACCGATTCCGGGACAGCTCTACACCTTC. As protein: CASSPIPGQLYTF. The chain links TRBV18 to TRBJ1-2; 7 nucleotides agree with TRBD1. Germline CDR1 is KGHSH and CDR2 is LQKENI. The CDR3 has 13 residues. J gave up 10 bases and V 3 bases, and 8 bases lay outside the gene matches.

The chain joins TRBV6-6 to TRBJ2-6; 7 positions agree with TRBD1. V trimming: 7 bases; J trimming: 3 bases; junction bases outside the gene matches: 9. The CDR3 loop spans 16 amino acids. Germline CDR1 and CDR2: MNHNY and SVGAGI (reference sequence). The DNA of the CDR3 is TGTGCCAGCAAGTCGGACAGGTTCGATGGGGCCAACGTCCTGACTTTC. It translates to CASKSDRFDGANVLTF.

The V call is TRBV7-9, the J call TRBJ1-4, with TRBD1 identical over 10 bases. The V and J ends lost 5 bases and 2 bases, in that order; junction bases with no gene match: 5. Germline CDR1 is SEHNR and CDR2 is FQNEAQ (reference sequence). The CDR3 is made up of 16 amino acids. The CDR3 region has the DNA TGTGCCAGCAGCCGAGGGACAGGGGAGACTAATGAAAAACTGTTTTTT. Its protein is CASSRGTGETNEKLFF. The full variable domain, in which reference TRBV7-9 and TRBJ1-4 provide the parts outside the CDR3, is DTGVSQNPRHKITKRGQNVTFRCDPISEHNRLYWYRQTLGQGPEFLTYFQNEAQLEKSRLLSDRFSAERPKGSFSTLEIQRTEQGDSAMYLCASSRGTGETNEKLFFGSGTQLSVL.

The chain is built from TRBV6-2 or TRBV6-3 and TRBJ1-2; D is perhaps TRBD1 (6 bases). Germline CDR1 is MNHEY and CDR2 is SVGEGT. The germline V and J ends were trimmed by 2 bases and 4 bases, with 14 bases remaining between them. The CDR3 is 15 amino acids. The DNA of the CDR3 is TGTGCCAGCAGTTACGGCGGGGGGCCGCTCTATGGCTACACCTTC. Amino acid sequence: CASSYGGGPLYGYTF.

The V and J genes are TRBV5-1 and TRBJ2-7, with TRBD1 identical over 7 bases. CDR1 and CDR2 from the germline V gene are SGHRS and YFSETQ. The CDR3 is 15 residues long. The trim removed 4 bases at V and 8 bases at J, leaving 15 bases unmatched. The CDR3 DNA follows: TGCGCCAGCAGCAGCCACAGGGGCTCGGGGTCGAAGCAGTACTTC. The encoded protein is CASSSHRGSGSKQYF. The variable domain in full, completed from reference TRBV5-1 and TRBJ2-7, reads KAGVTQTPRYLIKTRGQQVTLSCSPISGHRSVSWYQQTPGQGLQFLFEYFSETQRNKGNFPGRFSGRQFSNSRSEMNVSTLELGDSALYLCASSSHRGSGSKQYFGPGTRLTVT.

In this sample, this clone turned up once. The rearrangement uses TRBV3-1 (or the pseudogene TRBV3-2) and TRBJ1-2, with TRBD1 identical over 7 bases. The CDR3 sequence is 14 residues long. Germline CDR1 reads LGHDT; CDR2 reads YNNKEL (reference sequence). V was pared by 2 bases and J by 3 bases, with 3 bases of the junction left unmatched. The CDR3 protein is CASSQSTGDYGYTF. The CDR3 DNA reads TGTGCCAGCAGCCAAAGTACAGGGGACTATGGCTACACCTTC.

V gene TRBV19 combines with J gene TRBJ2-1; 11 bases fit TRBD2. CDR1 LNHDA and CDR2 SQIVND come from the germline V gene (reference sequence). CDR3 size: 16 residues. The ends lost 7 bases at V and 5 bases at J; junction bases unmatched: 10. The CDR3 bases are TGTGCCAGTACCGACGTGGGGACTAGCGGTCACAATGAGCAGTTCTTC. Its protein product is CASTDVGTSGHNEQFF.

This clone was detected only once. The chain employs TRBV7-9 and TRBJ2-5; D call uncertain. CDR1 SEHNR and CDR2 FQNEAQ come from the germline V gene (reference sequence). The CDR3 sequence is 12 residues long. Trimming removed 5 bases at V and 5 bases at J, with 9 bases between. CDR3 bases: TGTGCCAGCAGCCCCATCAGTGAGACCCAGTACTTC. Protein product: CASSPISETQYF.

The genes are TRBV4-2 and TRBJ2-1, with 7 bases identical to TRBD2. The trim removed 0 bases at V and 2 bases at J, leaving 4 bases unmatched. Germline CDR1 and CDR2: LGHNA and YNFKEQ. There are 16 residues in the CDR3. In DNA, the CDR3 is TGTGCCAGCAGCCAAGACCCGGGACTACCCTACAATGAGCAGTTCTTC. It yields the protein CASSQDPGLPYNEQFF.

This chain uses TRBV11-2 with TRBJ1-5; a weak D match, TRBD1 (5 bases). Germline assignment: CDR1 SGHAT and CDR2 FQNNGV. The ends were cut back, 4 bases at V and 4 bases at J, with 11 bases in the middle. CDR3 length: 14 amino acids. CDR3 amino acids: CASSSSGYNQPQHF. The CDR3 nucleotides read TGTGCCAGCAGCTCATCAGGGTATAATCAGCCCCAGCATTTT.

This clone was found a few times. The chain recombines TRBV4-1 with TRBJ1-2; TRBD1 matches 7 bases. Germline V gene data show CDR1 as MGHRA and CDR2 as YSYEKL. The CDR3 length is 14 residues. V lost 4 bases to trimming and J lost 0 bases; unmatched junction nucleotides: 2. CDR3 DNA sequence: TGCGCCAGCAGCCCCGGGACAGCTAACTATGGCTACACCTTC. Its translation: CASSPGTANYGYTF.

This chain uses TRBV4-1 with TRBJ2-1, with TRBD2 matching over 7 bases. This CDR3 spans 16 amino acids. Unmatched junction bases numbered 14, after V lost 10 bases and J lost 2 bases. CDR1 MGHRA and CDR2 YSYEKL come from the germline V gene. The CDR3 DNA sequence: TGCGCCACCAACAAGGACCCTAGCGGAACCTACAATGAGCAGTTCTTC. It yields the protein CATNKDPSGTYNEQFF.

This chain uses TRBV5-6 with TRBJ2-7; no firm D call. The CDR3 length is 13 residues. Germline values: CDR1 SGHDT, CDR2 YYEEEE. The germline V and J ends were trimmed by 1 base and 2 bases, with 7 bases remaining between them. CDR3 nucleotides: TGTGCCAGCAGCTTGTCGCGAGCCTACGAGCAGTACTTC. Translation gives CASSLSRAYEQYF.

The V call is TRBV7-9, the J call TRBJ1-3; maybe TRBD1 (5 bases). Germline CDR1 reads SEHNR; CDR2 reads FQNEAQ (reference sequence). Trimming took 5 bases from V and 0 from J, leaving 14 bases between them. The CDR3 has 16 residues. This CDR3 reads CASSPRSGNSGNTIYF. CDR3 coding DNA: TGTGCCAGCAGCCCGAGGTCAGGGAACTCTGGAAACACCATATATTTT.

The rearrangement joins TRBV7-2 to TRBJ1-6; no firm D call. This CDR3 region has 15 residues. Germline V lookup: CDR1 SGHTA, CDR2 FQGNSA. Between the trimmed V and J ends, which lost 2 bases and 9 bases, there was a span of 14 bases. The CDR3 DNA reads as TGTGCCAGCAGCTTAACGACGGGTAATGGTTCACCCCTCCACTTT. Translated: CASSLTTGNGSPLHF.

This clone was counted once. The chain links TRBV5-1 to TRBJ2-1; 9 bases line up with TRBD2. The trim removed 0 bases at V and 13 bases at J, leaving 11 bases unmatched. Germline V CDR1 and CDR2: SGHRS, YFSETQ. This CDR3 spans 15 amino acids. The CDR3 spells CASSLAAGREGTQFF. CDR3 nucleotides: TGCGCCAGCAGCTTGGCCGCCGGGCGGGAGGGTACTCAGTTCTTC.